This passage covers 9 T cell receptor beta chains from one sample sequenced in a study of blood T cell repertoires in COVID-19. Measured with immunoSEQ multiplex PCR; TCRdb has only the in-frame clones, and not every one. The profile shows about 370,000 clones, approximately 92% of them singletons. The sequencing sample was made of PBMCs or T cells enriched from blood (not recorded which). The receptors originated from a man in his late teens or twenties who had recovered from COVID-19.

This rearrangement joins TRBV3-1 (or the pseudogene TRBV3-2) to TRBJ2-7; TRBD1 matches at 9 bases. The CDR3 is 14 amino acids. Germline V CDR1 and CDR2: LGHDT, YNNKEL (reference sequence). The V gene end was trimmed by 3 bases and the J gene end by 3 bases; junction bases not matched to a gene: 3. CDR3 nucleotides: TGTGCCAGCAGCCAGCTGACAGGGGGCTACGAGCAGTACTTC. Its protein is CASSQLTGGYEQYF.

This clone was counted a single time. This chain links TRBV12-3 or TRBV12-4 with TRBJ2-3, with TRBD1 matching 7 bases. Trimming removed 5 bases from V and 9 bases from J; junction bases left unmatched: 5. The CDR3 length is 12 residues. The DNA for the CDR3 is TGTGCCAGCAGTCCAGGGGGACGCACGCAGTATTTT. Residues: CASSPGGRTQYF.

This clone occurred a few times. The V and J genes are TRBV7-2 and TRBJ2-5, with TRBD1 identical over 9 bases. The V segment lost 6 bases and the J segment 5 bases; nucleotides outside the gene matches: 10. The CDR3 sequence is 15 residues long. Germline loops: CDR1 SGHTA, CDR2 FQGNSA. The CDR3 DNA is TGTGCCAGCAGTTCTACAGGGGGCGGTTTGGAGACCCAGTACTTC. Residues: CASSSTGGGLETQYF.

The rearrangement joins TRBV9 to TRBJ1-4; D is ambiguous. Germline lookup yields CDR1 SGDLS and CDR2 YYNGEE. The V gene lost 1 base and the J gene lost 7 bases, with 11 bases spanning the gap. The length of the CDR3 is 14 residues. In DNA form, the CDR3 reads TGTGCCAGCAGCGTAAGCAGTGGAGGTGAAAAACTGTTTTTT. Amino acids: CASSVSSGGEKLFF.

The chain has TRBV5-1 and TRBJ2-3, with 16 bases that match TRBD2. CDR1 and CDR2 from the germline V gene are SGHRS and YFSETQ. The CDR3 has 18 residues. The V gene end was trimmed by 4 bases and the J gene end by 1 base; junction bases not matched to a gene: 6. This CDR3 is CASSPGTSGRAGTDTQYF. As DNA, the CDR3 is TGCGCCAGCAGCCCCGGGACTAGCGGGAGGGCCGGCACAGATACGCAGTATTTT.

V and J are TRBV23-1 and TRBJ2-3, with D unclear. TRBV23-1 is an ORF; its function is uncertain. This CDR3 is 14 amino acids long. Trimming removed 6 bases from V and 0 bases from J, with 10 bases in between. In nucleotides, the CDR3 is TGCGCCAGCAGATTATACAATAGCACAGATACGCAGTATTTT. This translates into CASRLYNSTDTQYF.

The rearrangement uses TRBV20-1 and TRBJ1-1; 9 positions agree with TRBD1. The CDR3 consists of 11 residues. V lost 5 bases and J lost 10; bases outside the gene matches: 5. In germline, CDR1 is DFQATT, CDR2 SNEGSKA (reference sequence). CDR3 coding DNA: TGCAGTGCTCGGACAGGGGTCGGAGCTTTCTTT. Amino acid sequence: CSARTGVGAFF.

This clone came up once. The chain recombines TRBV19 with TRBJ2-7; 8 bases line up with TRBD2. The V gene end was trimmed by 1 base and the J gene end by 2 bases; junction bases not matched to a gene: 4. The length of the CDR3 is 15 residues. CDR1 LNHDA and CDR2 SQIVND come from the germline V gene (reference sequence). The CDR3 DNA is TGTGCCAGTAGTATAGGACTAGCGCCTACCTACGAGCAGTACTTC. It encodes CASSIGLAPTYEQYF.

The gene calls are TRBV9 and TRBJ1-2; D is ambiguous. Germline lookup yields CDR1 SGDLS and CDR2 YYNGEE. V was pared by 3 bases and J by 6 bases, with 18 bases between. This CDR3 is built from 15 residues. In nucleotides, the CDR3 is TGTGCCAGCAGCGCCCCATCAGCCGGGCGGGATGGCTACACCTTC. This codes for CASSAPSAGRDGYTF.